This passage covers 20 T cell receptor beta chains from one sample sequenced in a study of blood T cell repertoires in COVID-19. Assay used: immunoSEQ multiplex PCR; TCRdb lists only in-frame clones, some missing. Of about 140,000 clones listed, about 86% are singletons. The sequencing sample was made of peripheral blood. These receptor sequences come from a human donor in a cohort sampled during active COVID-19.

The rearrangement links TRBV19 to TRBJ2-5, with TRBD2 as a possible D gene (5 bases). With 1 base removed from V and 2 bases from J, the gap between germline ends came to 11 bases. Germline V gene data show CDR1 as LNHDA and CDR2 as SQIVND (reference sequence). The CDR3 spans 15 residues. The CDR3: CASSIGWGAQETQYF. The CDR3 region has the DNA TGTGCCAGTAGTATAGGATGGGGAGCTCAAGAGACCCAGTACTTC.

The chain combines TRBV5-1 with TRBJ2-3; weak D call: TRBD2 (5 bases). CDR1 and CDR2 from the germline V gene are SGHRS and YFSETQ. This CDR3 region has 14 residues. Between the trimmed V and J ends, which lost 4 bases and 2 bases, there was a span of 11 bases. The CDR3 bases are TGCGCCAGCAGCCCTGGACGGGACACAGATACGCAGTATTTT. It specifies CASSPGRDTDTQYF.

A few counts support this clone. The chain joins TRBV5-1 to TRBJ2-7, with D unclear. Germline V CDR1 and CDR2: SGHRS, YFSETQ. The germline V and J ends were trimmed by 7 bases and 5 bases, with 13 bases remaining between them. This CDR3 region has 12 residues. The CDR3 reads CASYRRSHEQYF. Written as DNA, the CDR3 is TGCGCCAGCTACCGAAGGAGCCACGAGCAGTACTTC.

The V gene is TRBV19, the J gene TRBJ2-1, with no clear D. Germline V CDR1 and CDR2: LNHDA, SQIVND (reference sequence). The CDR3 runs 12 residues. Trimming shortened V by 5 bases and J by 3 bases, and 5 bases separated the two germline ends. The CDR3 sequence: CASSLYYNEQFF. The CDR3 nucleotides read TGTGCCAGTAGTCTCTACTACAATGAGCAGTTCTTC.

V and J are TRBV5-6 and TRBJ1-6; D perhaps matches TRBD1 (6 bases). CDR3 size: 13 residues. With 4 bases removed from V and 10 bases from J, the gap between germline ends came to 12 bases. CDR1 is SGHDT and CDR2 is YYEEEE in the germline V gene. CDR3 amino acids: CASSLSGVSPLHF. The CDR3 DNA follows: TGTGCCAGCAGCCTTTCAGGGGTGTCACCCCTCCACTTT. The full variable domain, completed using reference TRBV5-6 and TRBJ1-6, is DAGVTQSPTHLIKTRGQQVTLRCSPKSGHDTVSWYQQALGQGPQFIFQYYEEEERQRGNFPDRFSGHQFPNYSSELNVNALLLGDSALYLCASSLSGVSPLHFGNGTRLTVT.

The J gene is TRBJ1-5, the V gene TRBV10-2; D unresolved. There are 16 residues in the CDR3. Germline V CDR1 and CDR2: WSHSY, SAAADI. The CDR3 here is CLHPRGGGRYNQPQHF. DNA for the CDR3: TGCCTACATCCGAGAGGAGGAGGCAGATACAATCAGCCCCAGCATTTT.

The chain uses TRBV18 and TRBJ2-1, with 9 bases matching TRBD2. From germline, CDR1 is KGHSH and CDR2 LQKENI. The J segment lost 9 bases and the V segment lost 1 base, leaving 7 bases of the junction unmatched. The CDR3 has 15 residues. The CDR3 DNA reads TGTGCCAGCTCACCACGACTAGCGGAGTTTAGTGAGCAGTTCTTC. This codes for CASSPRLAEFSEQFF.

The gene calls are TRBV2 and TRBJ1-6; D is unresolved. The CDR3 is 15 residues long. Germline V gene lookup returns CDR1 SNHLY and CDR2 FYNNEI. V lost 4 bases and J 10 bases, leaving 17 bases between the germline ends. This CDR3 reads CASSGEARVGSPLHF. Written as DNA, the CDR3 is TGTGCCAGCAGTGGGGAGGCGCGGGTAGGGTCACCCCTCCACTTT.

The chain joins TRBV15 to TRBJ1-1, with D unresolved. Looked up from germline, CDR1 is LNHNV and CDR2 is YYDKDF (reference sequence). This CDR3 contains 15 residues. With 0 bases removed from V and 6 bases from J, the gap between germline ends came to 14 bases. CDR3 DNA: TGTGCCACCAGCAGAGATCGGCGGGGAGGGTCTGAAGCTTTCTTT. Translation: CATSRDRRGGSEAFF.

The CDR3 DNA reads TGTGCCAGCAGTTCGCTACAGGGGAAAACTAATGAAAAACTGTTTTTT. It is translated as CASSSLQGKTNEKLFF. The rearrangement joins TRBV28 to TRBJ1-4; 7 bases are a match to TRBD1. CDR3 length equals 16 residues. The V gene end was trimmed by 4 bases and the J gene end by 1 base; junction bases not matched to a gene: 6. CDR1 is MDHEN, CDR2 SYDVKM, per germline.

This rearrangement joins TRBV27 to TRBJ2-5; 9 bases map to TRBD1. Germline CDR1 is MNHEY and CDR2 is SMNVEV (reference sequence). V lost 6 bases to trimming and J lost 5 bases; unmatched junction nucleotides: 7. The CDR3 sequence is 14 residues long. This chain's CDR3 is CASRRDRAAETQYF. CDR3 coding DNA: TGTGCCAGCAGGCGGGACAGGGCGGCGGAGACCCAGTACTTC.

This chain connects TRBV6-6 to TRBJ1-5; 7 bases fit TRBD1. Germline lookup yields CDR1 MNHNY and CDR2 SVGAGI (reference sequence). V was pared by 8 bases and J by 4 bases, with 14 bases of the junction left unmatched. The CDR3 covers 16 residues. The CDR3 reads CASYRDSETYNQPQHF. The CDR3 DNA follows: TGTGCCAGCTACCGGGACAGCGAAACCTATAATCAGCCCCAGCATTTT.

This clone was seen just once. V is TRBV5-6 and J is TRBJ2-7; maybe TRBD1 (5 bases). Trimming left V 5 bases short and J 2 bases short, with 8 bases between. The CDR3 loop spans 12 amino acids. CDR1 is SGHDT and CDR2 is YYEEEE in the germline V gene. Here the CDR3 DNA reads TGTGCCAGCAGGCAAGGGGCCTACGAGCAGTACTTC. Its translation: CASRQGAYEQYF. The variable domain in full, with the rest retrieved from reference TRBV5-6 and TRBJ2-7, is DAGVTQSPTHLIKTRGQQVTLRCSPKSGHDTVSWYQQALGQGPQFIFQYYEEEERQRGNFPDRFSGHQFPNYSSELNVNALLLGDSALYLCASRQGAYEQYFGPGTRLTVT.

The chain carries TRBV7-9 and TRBJ2-3; 9 bases fit TRBD2. After removal of 0 bases from V and 4 bases from J, the junction contained 2 bases not matched to a gene. From germline, CDR1 is SEHNR and CDR2 FQNEAQ (reference sequence). This CDR3 spans 15 amino acids. CDR3 loop: CASSLASGGPDTQYF. The CDR3 DNA sequence: TGTGCCAGCAGCTTAGCTAGCGGGGGTCCAGATACGCAGTATTTT.

The V and J genes are TRBV6-5 and TRBJ2-7, with TRBD1 matching over 7 bases. The ends lost 6 bases at V and 1 base at J; junction bases unmatched: 6. The germline gives CDR1 MNHEY, CDR2 SVGAGI. The CDR3 is 14 amino acids. The CDR3 region has the DNA TGTGCCAGCAGGAGGAACAGGGGATCCTACGAGCAGTACTTC. Amino acids: CASRRNRGSYEQYF.

This chain joins TRBV28 and TRBJ2-3; D gene unclear. Germline V gene data show CDR1 as MDHEN and CDR2 as SYDVKM. The V end lost 2 bases, the J end lost 0 bases, and 3 bases lay between the germline ends. This CDR3 contains 13 residues. The CDR3 reads CASSLTSTDTQYF. CDR3 in DNA: TGTGCCAGCAGTTTAACTAGCACAGATACGCAGTATTTT.

This clone was seen once. The chain employs TRBV4-2 and TRBJ1-1; tentative D call: TRBD1 (6 bases). The CDR3 loop spans 12 amino acids. The ends were cut back, 10 bases at V and 1 base at J, with 10 bases in the middle. Germline V CDR1 and CDR2: LGHNA, YNFKEQ. CDR3 residues: CAIRGTNTEAFF. The CDR3 DNA reads as TGTGCCATAAGGGGGACGAACACTGAAGCTTTCTTT.

J is TRBJ1-1 and V is TRBV18, with D unresolved. CDR3 length equals 17 residues. The V and J ends lost 6 bases and 2 bases respectively, with 22 bases between them. Per germline, CDR1 KGHSH and CDR2 LQKENI. In nucleotides, the CDR3 is TGTGCCAGCTCGGCCCCGTCCGTGGGCGCGGGCAACACTGAAGCTTTCTTT. It specifies CASSAPSVGAGNTEAFF. The whole variable domain, filled in from reference TRBV18 and TRBJ1-1, reads NAGVMQNPRHLVRRRGQEARLRCSPMKGHSHVYWYRQLPEEGLKFMVYLQKENIIDESGMPKERFSAEFPKEGPSILRIQQVVRGDSAAYFCASSAPSVGAGNTEAFFGQGTRLTVV.

This chain joins TRBV11-3 and TRBJ2-7; possibly TRBD1 for D (6 bases). V dropped 1 base and J dropped 4 bases, with 11 bases sitting between them. CDR1 is SGHNT and CDR2 is YENEEA in the germline V gene. The CDR3 length is 14 residues. CDR3 sequence (DNA): TGTGCCAGCAGCTTAGGCCCCAGGGGATACGAGCAGTACTTC. Encoded protein: CASSLGPRGYEQYF.

This clone came up a few times. J is TRBJ1-2 and V is TRBV18; no reliable D call. Germline-derived CDR1 and CDR2 are KGHSH and LQKENI. The V and J ends lost 1 base and 7 bases respectively, with 13 bases between them. CDR3 size: 14 residues. The chain's CDR3 is CASSPLREDIGYTF. The CDR3, as DNA: TGTGCCAGCTCACCACTGCGGGAGGATATTGGCTACACCTTC.